This entry is about one T cell receptor (beta chain). This clone's antigen is unknown. Nothing much larger sits one base from this clone, and base qualities are not available. This specimen comes from a study of memory CD4+ T cells and cytomegalovirus serostatus (dated by TCRdb to about 2019). Some background on the complete study: The cohort comprised about 35 healthy Belgian adults, 9 CMV seropositive and some 24 CMV seronegative. To replicate a published TCR-based CMV serostatus classifier, the study sequenced CD4+ memory TCRbeta repertoires from a Belgian cohort whose cytomegalovirus serostatus was known. What the study reported, not specific to this receptor: For predicting CMV serostatus, the median bootstrapped AUC was approximately 0.95 using the original framework and 0.91 using a US-trained random forest. Only CD4+CD45RO+ memory cells were sequenced, in contrast to the original study, which included naive and memory CD4+ and CD8+ populations. Among the roughly 160 previously reported CMV-associated TCRbeta sequences, 67 showed up in the CD4+ memory repertoires, with each one found in between one and five individuals. The results were interpreted as suggesting that the CMV-associated TCR signature is largely present in the CD4+ memory repertoire. On the Belgian cohort, the classifier built on the original framework reached a median bootstrapped AUC of approximately 0.95, with a 95% CI of 0.76-1.00.

Single viable CD3+CD4+CD8-CD45RO+ cells were sorted as memory CD4+ T cells on a FACSAria II. CMV serostatus was determined with a Roche Elecsys assay detecting serum IgG against CMV pp150, pp28, p38 and p52. After thawing, total CD4+ T cells were enriched by positive selection with CD4 magnetic microbeads. The samples came from a different study that was designed specifically to examine the CD4+ T cell memory repertoire. Following standard operating procedures, peripheral blood mononuclear cells were isolated and cryopreserved, while serum was kept at -80 degrees C. CD3-PerCP (BW264/56), CD4-APC (RPA-T4), CD45RO-PE (UCHT1) and CD8-Pacific Orange (3B5) antibodies were used for staining, and non-viable cells were excluded with Sytox blue. For CDR1 and CDR2, the germline V gene (reference sequence) lists SGHAT and FQDESV. V and J are truncated by 2 bases and 5 bases respectively, leaving an intervening sequence of 10 bases. The CDR3 goes from the cysteine to the phenylalanine over 14 residues. Of all the DNA, just the CDR3 is kept, 42 bases in frame from base 1.

Genomic DNA was extracted from sorted cells with the Quick-DNA Microprep Kit. Amplification of TCRbeta DNA was done with the immunoSEQ hsTCRbeta kit, following the protocol from the manufacturer. TCRbeta libraries were sequenced on an Illumina MiSeq instrument. The paper's processing steps were these. Following removal of out-of-frame sequences, about 2,200,000 distinct TCRbeta sequences were retained, with an average of roughly 71,000 per individual. Two values were used to score each individual: the count of fewer than 200 previously reported CMV-associated TCRbeta sequences and the total count of productive distinct TCRbeta sequences. A beta-binomial model was reimplemented in Python, and scikit-learn random forests with default parameters were trained on US cohort data. Classifier performance on the Belgian cohort was summarized as median AUC with percentile confidence intervals over 10,000 bootstrap iterations. TCRdb took this table from immuneACCESS and kept in-frame rearrangements with V and J called. Such tables lack part of the clones; where checked against another copy, unresolved V genes explain under half of the gap, and the rest is unexplained. For V, J and clone size, that table is used; D and trimming come from the DNA. This sample gives around 62,000 clones in total; 76% of them show up just once. 4% to 5.5% of the sample is taken by the ten largest.

What was sequenced was memory CD4+ T cells from blood. This TCR came from an adult in good health and CMV-seropositive. The chain couples TRBV11-1 to TRBJ2-1; the D gene is perhaps TRBD2, from 5 matching bases. The CDR3 is CASSLFKRNNEQFF. The sequence in DNA is TGTGCCAGCAGCTTATTCAAGCGGAACAATGAGCAGTTCTTC.